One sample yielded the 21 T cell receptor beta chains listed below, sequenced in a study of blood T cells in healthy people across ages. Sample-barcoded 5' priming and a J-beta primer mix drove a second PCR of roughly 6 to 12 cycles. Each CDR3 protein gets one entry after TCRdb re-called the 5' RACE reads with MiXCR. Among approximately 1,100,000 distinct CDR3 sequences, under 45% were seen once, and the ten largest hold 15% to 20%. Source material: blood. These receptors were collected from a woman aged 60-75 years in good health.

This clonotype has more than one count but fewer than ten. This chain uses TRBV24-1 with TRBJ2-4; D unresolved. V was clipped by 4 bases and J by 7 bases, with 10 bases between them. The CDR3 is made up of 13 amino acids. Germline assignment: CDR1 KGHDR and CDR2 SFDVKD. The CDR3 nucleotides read TGTGCCACCAGTGACCCCCTGGGGAACATTCAGTACTTC. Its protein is CATSDPLGNIQYF.

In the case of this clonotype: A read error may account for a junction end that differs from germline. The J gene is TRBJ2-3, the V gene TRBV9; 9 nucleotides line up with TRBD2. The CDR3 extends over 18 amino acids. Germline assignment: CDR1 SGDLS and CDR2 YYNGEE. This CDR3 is CASGVASGTSPVADTQYF. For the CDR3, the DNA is TGTGCCAGCGGCGTAGCGTCCGGGACTAGCCCGGTAGCGGATACGCAGTATTTT. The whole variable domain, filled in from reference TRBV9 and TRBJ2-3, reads DSGVTQTPKHLITATGQRVTLRCSPRSGDLSVYWYQQSLDQGLQFLIQYYNGEERAKGNILERFSAQQFPDLHSELNLSSLELGDSALYFCASGVASGTSPVADTQYFGPGTRLTVL.

The CDR3 protein is CASSLSSGLAGGNEQFF. As DNA, the CDR3 is TGTGCCAGCAGCTTGTCCTCGGGACTAGCGGGAGGCAATGAGCAGTTCTTC. The chain combines TRBV5-5 with TRBJ2-1; 15 positions match TRBD2. V shed 1 base, J shed 6 bases, and the junction held 5 bases outside the gene matches. Per germline, CDR1 SGHKS and CDR2 YYEKEE (reference sequence). The CDR3 contains 17 residues.

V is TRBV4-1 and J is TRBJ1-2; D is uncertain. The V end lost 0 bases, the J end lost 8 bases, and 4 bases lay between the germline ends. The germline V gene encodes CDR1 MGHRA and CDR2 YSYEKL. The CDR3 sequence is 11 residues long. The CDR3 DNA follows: TGCGCCAGCAGCCAAGATTCGGGCTACACCTTC. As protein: CASSQDSGYTF.

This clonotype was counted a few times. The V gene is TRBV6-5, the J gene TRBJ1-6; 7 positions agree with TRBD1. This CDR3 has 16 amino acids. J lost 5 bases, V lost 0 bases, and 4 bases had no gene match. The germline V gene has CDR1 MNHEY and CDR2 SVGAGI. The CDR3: CASSYSTQGNNSPLHF. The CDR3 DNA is TGTGCCAGCAGTTACTCCACACAGGGGAATAATTCACCCCTCCACTTT.

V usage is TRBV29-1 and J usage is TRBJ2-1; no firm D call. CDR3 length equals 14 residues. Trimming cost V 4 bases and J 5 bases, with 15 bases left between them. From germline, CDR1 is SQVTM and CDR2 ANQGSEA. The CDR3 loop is CSVANKTFNNEQFF. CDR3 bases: TGCAGCGTTGCTAATAAGACTTTTAACAATGAGCAGTTCTTC.

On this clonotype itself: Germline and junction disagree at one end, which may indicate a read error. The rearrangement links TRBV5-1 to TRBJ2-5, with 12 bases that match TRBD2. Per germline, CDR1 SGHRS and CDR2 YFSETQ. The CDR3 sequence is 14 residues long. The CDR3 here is CASSLTSGRNEQYF. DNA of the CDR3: TGTGCCAGCAGTTTAACTAGCGGGAGGAATGAGCAGTACTTC.

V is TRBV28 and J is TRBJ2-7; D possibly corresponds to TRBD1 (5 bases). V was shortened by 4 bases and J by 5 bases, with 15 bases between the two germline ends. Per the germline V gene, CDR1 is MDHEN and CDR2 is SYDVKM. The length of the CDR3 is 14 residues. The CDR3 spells CASSSQDGVDEQYF. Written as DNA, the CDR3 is TGTGCCAGCAGTTCACAGGATGGGGTAGACGAGCAGTACTTC.

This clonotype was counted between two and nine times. The CDR3 nucleotides read TGTGCCAGCAGTTCCGGGGGAAGGGACACTGAAGCTTTCTTT. Translation: CASSSGGRDTEAFF. The rearrangement links TRBV27 to TRBJ1-1, with D tentatively TRBD1 (5 bases). CDR3 size: 14 residues. Germline CDR1 is MNHEY and CDR2 is SMNVEV (reference sequence). The V end lost 4 bases, the J end lost 3 bases, and 12 bases lay between the germline ends.

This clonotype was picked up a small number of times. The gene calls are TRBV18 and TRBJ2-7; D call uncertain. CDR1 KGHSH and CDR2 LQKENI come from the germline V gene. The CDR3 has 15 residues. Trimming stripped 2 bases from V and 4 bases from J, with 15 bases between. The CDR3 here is CASSPTEGLVYEQYF. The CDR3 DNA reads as TGTGCCAGCTCACCAACGGAAGGCCTAGTTTACGAGCAGTACTTC.

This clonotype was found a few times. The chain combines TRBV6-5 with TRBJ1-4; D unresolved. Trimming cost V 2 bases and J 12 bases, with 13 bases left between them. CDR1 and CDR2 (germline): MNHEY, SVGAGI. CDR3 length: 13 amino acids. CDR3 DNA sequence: TGTGCCAGCAGTTACATCCCCTCTGGTGAACTGTTTTTT. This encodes CASSYIPSGELFF.

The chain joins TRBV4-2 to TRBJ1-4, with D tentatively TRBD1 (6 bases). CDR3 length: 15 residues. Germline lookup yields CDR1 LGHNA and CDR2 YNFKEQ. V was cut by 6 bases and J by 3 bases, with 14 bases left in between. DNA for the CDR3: TGTGCCAGCAGAGGGGGGAATCAGGCTAATGAAAAACTGTTTTTT. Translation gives CASRGGNQANEKLFF.

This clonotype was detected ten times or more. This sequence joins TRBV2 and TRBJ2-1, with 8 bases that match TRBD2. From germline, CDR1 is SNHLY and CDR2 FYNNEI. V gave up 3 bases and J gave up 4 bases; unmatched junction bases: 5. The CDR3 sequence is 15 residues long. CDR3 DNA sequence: TGTGCCAGCAGTGAGATCGGGGGGGGATACAATGAGCAGTTCTTC. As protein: CASSEIGGGYNEQFF.

Written as DNA, the CDR3 is TGTGCCAGCAGCCGGCCTTTTTCGGGACAGGGGATCTACGAGCAGTACTTC. As protein: CASSRPFSGQGIYEQYF. The rearrangement joins TRBV3-1 to TRBJ2-7; TRBD1 aligns across 10 bases. The CDR3 runs 17 residues. V lost 4 bases and J lost 3; bases outside the gene matches: 12. CDR1 and CDR2 (germline): LGHDT, YNNKEL (reference sequence).

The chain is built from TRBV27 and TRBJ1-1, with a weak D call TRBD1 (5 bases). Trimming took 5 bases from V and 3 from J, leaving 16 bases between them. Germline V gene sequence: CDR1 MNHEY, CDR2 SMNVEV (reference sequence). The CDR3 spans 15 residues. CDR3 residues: CASSPLSDMDTEAFF. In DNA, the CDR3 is TGTGCCAGCAGTCCCCTATCGGACATGGACACTGAAGCTTTCTTT.

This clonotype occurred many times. For the CDR3, the DNA is TGTGCCAGCAGAAATCCGGGACATCAGAACACTGAAGCTTTCTTT. It yields the protein CASRNPGHQNTEAFF. V usage is TRBV6-2 or TRBV6-3 and J usage is TRBJ1-1; D perhaps matches TRBD1 (6 bases). This CDR3 region has 15 residues. CDR1 and CDR2 (germline): MNHEY, SVGEGT. V dropped 6 bases and J dropped 1 base, with 15 bases sitting between them.

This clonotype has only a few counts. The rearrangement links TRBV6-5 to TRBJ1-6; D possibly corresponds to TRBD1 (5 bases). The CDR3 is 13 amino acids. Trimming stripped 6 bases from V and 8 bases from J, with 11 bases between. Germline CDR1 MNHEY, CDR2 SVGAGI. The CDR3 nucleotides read TGTGCCAGCAGAGAAGGGGAGTATTCACCCCTCCACTTT. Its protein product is CASREGEYSPLHF.

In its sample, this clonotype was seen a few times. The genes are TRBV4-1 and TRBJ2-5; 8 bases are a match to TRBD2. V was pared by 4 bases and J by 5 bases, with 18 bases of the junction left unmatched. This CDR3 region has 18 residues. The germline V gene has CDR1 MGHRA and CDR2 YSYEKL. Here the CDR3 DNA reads TGCGCCAGCAGCCGCCCCCCGAATGGGGGACTAGATGGTGAGACCCAGTACTTC. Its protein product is CASSRPPNGGLDGETQYF.

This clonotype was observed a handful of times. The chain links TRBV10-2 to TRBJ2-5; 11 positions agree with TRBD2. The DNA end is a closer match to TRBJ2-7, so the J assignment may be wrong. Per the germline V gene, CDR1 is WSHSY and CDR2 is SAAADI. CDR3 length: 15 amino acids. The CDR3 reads CASSESSGRAFEQYF. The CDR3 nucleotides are TGCGCCAGCAGTGAGTCTAGCGGGAGGGCCTTCGAGCAGTACTTC.

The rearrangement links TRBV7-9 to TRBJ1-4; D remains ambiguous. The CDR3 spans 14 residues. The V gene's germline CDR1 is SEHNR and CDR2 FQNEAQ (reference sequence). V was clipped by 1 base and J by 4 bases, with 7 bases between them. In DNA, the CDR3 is TGTGCCAGCAGCTTAGTTGGTTTTAATGAAAAACTGTTTTTT. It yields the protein CASSLVGFNEKLFF.

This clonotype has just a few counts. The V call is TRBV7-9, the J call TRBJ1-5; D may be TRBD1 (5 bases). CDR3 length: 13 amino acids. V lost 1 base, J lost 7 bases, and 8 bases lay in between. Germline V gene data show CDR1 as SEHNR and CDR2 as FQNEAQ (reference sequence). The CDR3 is CASSLGGKQPQHF. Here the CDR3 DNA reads TGTGCCAGCAGCTTAGGGGGGAAACAGCCCCAGCATTTT.